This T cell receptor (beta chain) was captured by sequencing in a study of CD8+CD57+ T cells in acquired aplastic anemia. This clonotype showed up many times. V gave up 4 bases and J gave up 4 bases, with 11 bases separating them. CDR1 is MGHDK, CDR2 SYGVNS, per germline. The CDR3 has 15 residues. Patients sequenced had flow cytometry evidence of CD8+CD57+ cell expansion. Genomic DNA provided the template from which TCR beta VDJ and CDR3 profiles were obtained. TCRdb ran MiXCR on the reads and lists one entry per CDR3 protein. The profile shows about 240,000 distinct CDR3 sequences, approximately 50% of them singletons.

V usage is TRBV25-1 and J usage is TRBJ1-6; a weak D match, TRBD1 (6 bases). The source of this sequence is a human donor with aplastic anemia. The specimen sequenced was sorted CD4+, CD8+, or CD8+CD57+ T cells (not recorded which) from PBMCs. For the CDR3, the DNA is TGTGCCAGCAGTGGCGGGACACGATATAATTCACCCCTCCACTTT. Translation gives CASSGGTRYNSPLHF. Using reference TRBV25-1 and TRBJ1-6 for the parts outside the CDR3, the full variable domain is EADIYQTPRYLVIGTGKKITLECSQTMGHDKMYWYQQDPGMELHLIHYSYGVNSTEKGDLSSESTVSRIRTEHFPLTLESARPSHTSQYLCASSGGTRYNSPLHFGNGTRLTVT.